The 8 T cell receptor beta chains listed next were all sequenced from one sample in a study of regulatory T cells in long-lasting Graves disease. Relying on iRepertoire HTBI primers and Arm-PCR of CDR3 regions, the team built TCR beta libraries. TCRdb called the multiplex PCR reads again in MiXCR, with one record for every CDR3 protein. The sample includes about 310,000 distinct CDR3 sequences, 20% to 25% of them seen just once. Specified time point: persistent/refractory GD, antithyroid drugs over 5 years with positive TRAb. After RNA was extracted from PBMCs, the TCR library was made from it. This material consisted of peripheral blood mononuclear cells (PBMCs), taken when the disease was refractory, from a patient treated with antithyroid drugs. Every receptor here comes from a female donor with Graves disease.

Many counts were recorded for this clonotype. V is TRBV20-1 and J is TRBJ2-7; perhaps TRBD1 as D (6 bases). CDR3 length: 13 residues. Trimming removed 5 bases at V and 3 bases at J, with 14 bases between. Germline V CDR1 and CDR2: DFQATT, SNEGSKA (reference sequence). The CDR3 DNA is TGCAGTGCTTTCCCCCAGGGGAACTACGAGCAGTACTTC. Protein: CSAFPQGNYEQYF.

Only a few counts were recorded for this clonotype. The chain's CDR3 is CASSLVGRAGTSGITPYEQYF. CDR3 in DNA: TGTGCCAGCAGCTTAGTAGGCCGCGCCGGGACTAGCGGGATTACCCCCTACGAGCAGTACTTC. The chain joins TRBV7-9 to TRBJ2-7, with TRBD2 matching 13 bases. Germline loops: CDR1 SEHNR, CDR2 FQNEAQ (reference sequence). This CDR3 spans 21 amino acids. The J segment lost 2 bases and the V segment lost 1 base, leaving 17 bases of the junction unmatched. Using reference TRBV7-9 and TRBJ2-7 for the parts outside the CDR3, the full variable domain is DTGVSQNPRHKITKRGQNVTFRCDPISEHNRLYWYRQTLGQGPEFLTYFQNEAQLEKSRLLSDRFSAERPKGSFSTLEIQRTEQGDSAMYLCASSLVGRAGTSGITPYEQYFGPGTRLTVT.

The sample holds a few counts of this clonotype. The DNA of the CDR3 is TGTGCCAGCAGCCCGAGGACAGGGGGCCTCGAGCAGTACTTC. Translated, it gives CASSPRTGGLEQYF. The chain combines TRBV3-1 with TRBJ2-7; 11 bases fit TRBD1. Germline CDR1 is LGHDT and CDR2 is YNNKEL (reference sequence). V gave up 4 bases and J gave up 6 bases; unmatched junction bases: 5. The CDR3 length is 14 residues.

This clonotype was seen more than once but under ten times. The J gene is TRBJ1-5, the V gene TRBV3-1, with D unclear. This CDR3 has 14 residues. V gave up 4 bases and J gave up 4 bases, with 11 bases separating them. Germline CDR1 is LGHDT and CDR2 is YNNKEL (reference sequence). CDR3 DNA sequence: TGTGCCAGCAGCCCGAGGACGGAAAATCAGCCCCAGCATTTT. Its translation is CASSPRTENQPQHF.

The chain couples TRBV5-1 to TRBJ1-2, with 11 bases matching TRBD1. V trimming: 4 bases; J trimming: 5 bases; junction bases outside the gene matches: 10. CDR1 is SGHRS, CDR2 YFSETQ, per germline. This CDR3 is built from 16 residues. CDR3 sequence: CASSPTQGQGAYGYTF. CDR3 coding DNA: TGCGCCAGCAGCCCAACCCAAGGACAGGGGGCGTATGGCTACACCTTC.

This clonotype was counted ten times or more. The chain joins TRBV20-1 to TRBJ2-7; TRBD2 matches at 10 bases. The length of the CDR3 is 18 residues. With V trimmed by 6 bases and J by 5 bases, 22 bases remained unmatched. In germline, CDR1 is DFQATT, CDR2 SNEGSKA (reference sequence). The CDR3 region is CSALRSTSGSLLSHEQYF. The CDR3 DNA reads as TGCAGTGCCCTGCGTTCGACTAGCGGGTCCCTACTGAGCCACGAGCAGTACTTC.

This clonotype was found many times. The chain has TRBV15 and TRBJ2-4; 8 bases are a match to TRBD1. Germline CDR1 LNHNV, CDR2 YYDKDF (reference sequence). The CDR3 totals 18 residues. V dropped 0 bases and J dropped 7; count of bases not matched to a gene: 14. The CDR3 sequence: CATSREDLDRAILNIQYF. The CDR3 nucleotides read TGTGCCACCAGCAGAGAGGATCTGGACAGGGCCATCCTGAACATTCAGTACTTC.

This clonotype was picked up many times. The CDR3: CASSPGHSNQPQHF. The CDR3 DNA reads TGTGCCAGCAGTCCAGGGCATAGCAATCAGCCCCAGCATTTT. The V call is TRBV2, the J call TRBJ1-5; the D gene is possibly TRBD1 (5 bases). In germline, CDR1 is SNHLY, CDR2 FYNNEI. V gave up 5 bases and J gave up 0 bases, with 8 bases separating them. This CDR3 contains 14 residues.